Each of the 25 T cell receptor beta chains below was sequenced from the same sample in a study of neurological immune-mediated disorders. TCRdb re-analysed the 5' RACE reads in MiXCR, keeping a single row per CDR3 protein. The sample gives approximately 26,000 distinct CDR3 sequences, 2.5% to 4% of which show up once; around 7.3% is in the top ten. The sequencing input was PBMCs. Source of these receptors: a woman in her 30s with multiple sclerosis.

Ten or more counts support this clonotype. This chain connects TRBV3-1 to TRBJ2-7; D might be TRBD2 (6 bases). Germline CDR1 reads LGHDT; CDR2 reads YNNKEL (reference sequence). This CDR3 contains 14 residues. The V end was cut by 4 bases, the J end by 2 bases, with 12 bases between. The CDR3 bases are TGTGCCAGCAGCCCATTGGGGGGAGCCTACGAGCAGTACTTC. The encoded protein is CASSPLGGAYEQYF.

This clonotype has at least ten counts. Since a much larger clone is just one base distant, this may be a read error. The V gene is TRBV4-1, the J gene TRBJ1-1, with a possible D match to TRBD1 (5 bases). Germline values: CDR1 MGHRA, CDR2 YSYEKL. The CDR3 is 15 residues long. Between the trimmed V and J ends, which lost 1 base and 6 bases, there was a span of 15 bases. The CDR3: CASSQGWGIVAEAFF. The CDR3 nucleotides read TGCGCCAGCAGCCAAGGGTGGGGGATCGTCGCTGAAGCTTTCTTT.

In its sample, this clonotype was seen many times. V is TRBV5-1 and J is TRBJ2-3; D perhaps matches TRBD1 (6 bases). With 3 bases removed from V and 1 base from J, the gap between germline ends came to 9 bases. CDR1 SGHRS and CDR2 YFSETQ come from the germline V gene. CDR3 size: 14 residues. The CDR3 reads CASSSPGGTDTQYF. The CDR3 bases are TGCGCCAGCAGCTCCCCAGGGGGCACAGATACGCAGTATTTT.

This clonotype was seen many times. The chain links TRBV6-5 to TRBJ2-5, with TRBD1 matching over 7 bases. Germline V gene sequence: CDR1 MNHEY, CDR2 SVGAGI. V lost 4 bases and J lost 4; bases outside the gene matches: 3. The CDR3 spans 13 residues. The CDR3 DNA reads TGTGCCAGCAGTTCCTGGACAGGAGAGACCCAGTACTTC. This sequence encodes CASSSWTGETQYF.

This clonotype has only a few counts. The chain links TRBV7-2 to TRBJ2-1, with 8 bases that match TRBD1. After removal of 4 bases from V and 0 bases from J, the junction contained 5 bases not matched to a gene. CDR3 length equals 16 residues. Germline V CDR1 and CDR2: SGHTA, FQGNSA. CDR3 bases: TGTGCCAGCAGCTCTCCTACAGGGGGCTCCTACAATGAGCAGTTCTTC. This sequence encodes CASSSPTGGSYNEQFF.

This clonotype occurred many times. The V and J genes are TRBV29-1 and TRBJ2-5; 9 bases fit TRBD1. Trimming cost V 7 bases and J 1 base; bases outside gene matches: 7. The germline V gene encodes CDR1 SQVTM and CDR2 ANQGSEA. The CDR3 length is 14 residues. The CDR3 spells CSAQDRGGQETQYF. The DNA for the CDR3 is TGCAGCGCCCAGGACAGGGGTGGCCAAGAGACCCAGTACTTC.

This clonotype was counted between two and nine times. The V gene is TRBV7-2, the J gene TRBJ2-1; 8 bases align to TRBD2. The CDR3 spans 15 residues. V was pared by 1 base and J by 2 bases, with 1 base of the junction left unmatched. The germline V gene has CDR1 SGHTA and CDR2 FQGNSA. The CDR3 DNA reads TGTGCCAGCAGCTTAGACGGGGGGGCCTACAATGAGCAGTTCTTC. It specifies CASSLDGGAYNEQFF.

There are a few counts of this clonotype. The chain couples TRBV4-2 to TRBJ2-1; 8 bases map to TRBD2. Looked up from germline, CDR1 is LGHNA and CDR2 is YNFKEQ. The CDR3 consists of 15 residues. Losses at the gene ends were 2 bases for V and 5 bases for J; bases not matched to a gene: 5. CDR3 sequence reads: CASSQRLATHNEQFF. The CDR3 nucleotides are TGTGCCAGCAGCCAACGACTAGCGACCCACAATGAGCAGTTCTTC.

This clonotype was seen ten or more times. The V and J genes are TRBV7-2 and TRBJ1-5; D is uncertain. V lost 5 bases and J lost 7, with 12 bases in between. Germline V lookup: CDR1 SGHTA, CDR2 FQGNSA. The CDR3 covers 13 residues. CDR3 sequence reads: CASSQSAGQPQHF. DNA of the CDR3: TGTGCCAGCAGCCAATCCGCTGGCCAGCCCCAGCATTTT.

This clonotype was seen a handful of times. The conserved final phenylalanine or tryptophan is absent from the CDR3, which likely points to a read error. The V call is TRBV28, the J call TRBJ2-7; 7 bases fit TRBD2. The CDR3 is 14 amino acids. J gave up 0 bases and V 6 bases, and 5 bases lay outside the gene matches. Germline V gene data show CDR1 as MDHEN and CDR2 as SYDVKM. The CDR3 sequence is CASSKAGSSYEQYN. Here the CDR3 DNA reads TGTGCCAGCAGCAAAGCGGGGAGCTCCTACGAGCAGTACAAC.

There are many counts of this clonotype. The V call is TRBV10-3, the J call TRBJ1-1; D not resolved. This CDR3 has 14 residues. The germline V gene encodes CDR1 ENHRY and CDR2 SYGVKD. With 2 bases removed from V and 0 bases from J, the gap between germline ends came to 7 bases. The CDR3 DNA follows: TGTGCCATCAGTGAGCCAACAATGAACACTGAAGCTTTCTTT. This encodes CAISEPTMNTEAFF.

This clonotype was detected many times. The chain links TRBV9 to TRBJ2-5, with 12 positions matching TRBD2. This CDR3 contains 16 residues. Germline V gene lookup returns CDR1 SGDLS and CDR2 YYNGEE. Unmatched junction bases numbered 5, after V lost 0 bases and J lost 5 bases. Here the CDR3 DNA reads TGTGCCAGCAGCGTAGCTTCTAGCGGGGGGGCGGAGACCCAGTACTTC. Protein sequence: CASSVASSGGAETQYF. The full variable domain, in which reference TRBV9 and TRBJ2-5 provide the parts outside the CDR3, is DSGVTQTPKHLITATGQRVTLRCSPRSGDLSVYWYQQSLDQGLQFLIQYYNGEERAKGNILERFSAQQFPDLHSELNLSSLELGDSALYFCASSVASSGGAETQYFGPGTRLLVL.

Many counts were recorded for this clonotype. The chain has TRBV27 and TRBJ2-5, with a possible D match to TRBD2 (5 bases). Germline CDR1 MNHEY, CDR2 SMNVEV (reference sequence). There are 14 residues in the CDR3. The V gene lost 7 bases and the J gene lost 0 bases, with 12 bases spanning the gap. As DNA, the CDR3 is TGTGCCAGCATGTCAGCGGAGTACCAAGAGACCCAGTACTTC. Protein sequence: CASMSAEYQETQYF.

This clonotype was seen repeatedly, ten times or more. The rearrangement uses TRBV29-1 and TRBJ2-1, with 10 bases lining up with TRBD2. V lost 8 bases and J lost 13; bases outside the gene matches: 14. Germline V gene sequence: CDR1 SQVTM, CDR2 ANQGSEA. The CDR3 is 13 amino acids. CDR3 region: CSTMWASGSQQFF. The CDR3 nucleotides are TGCAGCACCATGTGGGCTAGCGGGAGTCAACAGTTCTTC.

This clonotype occurred many times. J is TRBJ2-1 and V is TRBV5-5, with TRBD2 identical over 9 bases. Germline V lookup: CDR1 SGHKS, CDR2 YYEKEE (reference sequence). V shed 4 bases and J 4 bases; nucleotides not matched to a gene: 3. The CDR3 consists of 14 residues. CDR3 sequence (DNA): TGTGCCAGCAGCGGACTAGCGCAGTACAATGAGCAGTTCTTC. It yields the protein CASSGLAQYNEQFF.

This clonotype was observed at least ten times. This chain connects TRBV11-3 to TRBJ2-5; D unclear. CDR1 is SGHNT, CDR2 YENEEA, per germline. Deletions cut 2 bases from V and 5 bases from J, with 6 bases between. This CDR3 has 12 residues. The CDR3 coding sequence is TGTGCCAGCAGCTTATCCGGGGAGACCCAGTACTTC. Translated, it gives CASSLSGETQYF.

This clonotype was counted at least ten times. CDR3 amino acids: CASSLKIPNTGELFF. DNA of the CDR3: TGCGCCAGCAGCTTGAAGATCCCGAACACCGGGGAGCTGTTTTTT. This rearrangement joins TRBV5-1 to TRBJ2-2; no definite D call. V lost 1 base and J 0 bases, leaving 7 bases between the germline ends. The length of the CDR3 is 15 residues. Germline V gene lookup returns CDR1 SGHRS and CDR2 YFSETQ.

This clonotype showed up many times. This chain connects TRBV5-1 to TRBJ2-3; 7 bases fit TRBD1. Trimming took 4 bases from V and 6 from J; bases not matched to a gene: 20. This CDR3 region has 18 residues. The V gene's germline CDR1 is SGHRS and CDR2 YFSETQ. For the CDR3, the DNA is TGCGCCAGCAGCCTAACGGAAGTCGGGACAGCCGAACCCGATACGCAGTATTTT. Amino acid sequence: CASSLTEVGTAEPDTQYF.

In its sample, this clonotype was seen a few times. The chain carries TRBV12-3 or TRBV12-4 and TRBJ2-3; 8 nucleotides align to TRBD2. CDR3 length equals 17 residues. V lost 5 bases to trimming and J lost 4 bases; unmatched junction nucleotides: 14. Here the CDR3 reads CASSGLWAAGGADTQYF. CDR3 sequence (DNA): TGTGCCAGCAGTGGGCTCTGGGCCGCGGGAGGCGCAGATACGCAGTATTTT.

Ten or more counts support this clonotype. This rearrangement joins TRBV5-6 to TRBJ2-7, with a possible D match to TRBD2 (6 bases). V was trimmed by 3 bases and J by 3 bases, leaving 13 bases between them. The CDR3 totals 14 residues. Germline-derived CDR1 and CDR2 are SGHDT and YYEEEE. The CDR3 is CASSSRGRIYEQYF. The CDR3 coding sequence is TGTGCCAGCAGCTCGCGGGGACGGATCTACGAGCAGTACTTC.

In this sample, this clonotype turned up many times. The chain couples TRBV20-1 to TRBJ2-7, with 7 bases matching TRBD2. V trimming: 1 base; J trimming: 6 bases; junction bases outside the gene matches: 9. This CDR3 region has 14 residues. Germline V gene sequence: CDR1 DFQATT, CDR2 SNEGSKA (reference sequence). CDR3: CSARAQRGTPEQYF. The CDR3 DNA is TGCAGTGCTAGAGCCCAGCGGGGCACCCCCGAGCAGTACTTC.

This clonotype was found many times. The chain has TRBV5-1 and TRBJ1-1; D not resolved. The CDR3 loop spans 17 amino acids. Per germline, CDR1 SGHRS and CDR2 YFSETQ. With 3 bases removed from V and 4 bases from J, the gap between germline ends came to 22 bases. The CDR3 is CASSSPLVGSGGTEAFF. The CDR3, as DNA: TGCGCCAGCAGCTCCCCTCTTGTCGGCTCAGGCGGCACTGAAGCTTTCTTT.

This clonotype was seen at least ten times. The chain recombines TRBV18 with TRBJ2-3, with D perhaps TRBD1 or TRBD2 (5 bases each). The length of the CDR3 is 16 residues. Trimming removed 2 bases from V and 2 bases from J, with 14 bases in between. CDR1 is KGHSH, CDR2 LQKENI, per germline. The CDR3: CASSPAPGRNTDTQYF. The CDR3 DNA sequence: TGTGCCAGCTCACCAGCCCCGGGACGGAACACAGATACGCAGTATTTT.

This clonotype appeared a few times. A much larger clonotype is one base distant, so this may be a read error. For the CDR3, the DNA is TGTGCCAGCAGTCCCCCGGGACTAGCGGCGAAGTACTTC. Translating it yields CASSPPGLAAKYF. This rearrangement joins TRBV6-5 to TRBJ2-7; 11 bases map to TRBD2. Germline CDR1 reads MNHEY; CDR2 reads SVGAGI. V was clipped by 5 bases and J by 11 bases; unmatched bases: 8. This CDR3 comprises 13 residues.

This clonotype was seen repeatedly, ten times or more. The chain uses TRBV7-2 and TRBJ2-7; the D gene could be TRBD1 or TRBD2 (5 bases each). Germline assignment: CDR1 SGHTA and CDR2 FQGNSA. This CDR3 has 14 residues. V dropped 2 bases and J dropped 0 bases, with 8 bases sitting between them. The chain's CDR3 is CASSLSGSSYEQYF. The CDR3 nucleotides are TGTGCCAGCAGCTTATCAGGGAGCTCCTACGAGCAGTACTTC.